The T cell receptor (beta chain) described here comes from a study of blood T cell repertoires in COVID-19. In the original workflow: The authors estimated nucleated cell counts from reference gene primer amplification. TCRdb's copy holds only in-frame clones and misses some; the assay was immunoSEQ multiplex PCR. That table supplies the V and J calls and clone size; D and trimming were determined from the DNA. The sample lists under 200,000 clones, roughly 86% seen once, with roughly 1.6% in the top ten. CDR1 and CDR2 (germline): MNHEY, SVGAGI. Trimming at V came to 8 bases and at J to 3 bases, leaving 6 bases not matched to a gene. The CDR3 has 14 residues.

Sequenced input: peripheral blood. The sequence was obtained from a man between 18 and 35 years old with active or convalescent COVID-19. This rearrangement joins TRBV6-5 to TRBJ2-1, with 8 bases fitting TRBD2. The CDR3 reads CASAPGLDYNEQFF. The CDR3 bases are TGTGCCAGCGCGCCGGGACTAGACTACAATGAGCAGTTCTTC.